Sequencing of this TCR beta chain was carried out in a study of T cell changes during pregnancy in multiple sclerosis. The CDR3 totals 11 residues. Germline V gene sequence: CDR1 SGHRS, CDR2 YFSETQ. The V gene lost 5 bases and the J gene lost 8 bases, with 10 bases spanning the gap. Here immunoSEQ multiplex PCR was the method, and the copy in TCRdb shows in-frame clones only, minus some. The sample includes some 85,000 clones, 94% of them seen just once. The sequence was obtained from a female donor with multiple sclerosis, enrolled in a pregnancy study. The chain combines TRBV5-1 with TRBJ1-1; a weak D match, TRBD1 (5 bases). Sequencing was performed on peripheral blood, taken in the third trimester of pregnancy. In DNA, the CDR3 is TGCGCCAGCAGACGTGACAGCGAAGCTTTCTTT. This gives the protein CASRRDSEAFF.